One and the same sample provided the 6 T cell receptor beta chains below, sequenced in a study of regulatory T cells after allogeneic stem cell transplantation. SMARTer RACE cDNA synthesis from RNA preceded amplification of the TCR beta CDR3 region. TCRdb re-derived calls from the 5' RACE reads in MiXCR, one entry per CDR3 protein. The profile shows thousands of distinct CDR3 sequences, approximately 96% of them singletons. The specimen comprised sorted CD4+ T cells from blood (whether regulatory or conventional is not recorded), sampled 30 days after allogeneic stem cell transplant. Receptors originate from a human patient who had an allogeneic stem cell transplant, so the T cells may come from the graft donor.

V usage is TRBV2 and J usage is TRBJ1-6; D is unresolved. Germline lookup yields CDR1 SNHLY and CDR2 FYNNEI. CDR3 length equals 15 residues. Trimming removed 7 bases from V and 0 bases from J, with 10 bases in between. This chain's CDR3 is CASIPMFSYNSPLHF. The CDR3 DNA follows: TGTGCCAGCATTCCTATGTTCTCCTATAATTCACCCCTCCACTTT.

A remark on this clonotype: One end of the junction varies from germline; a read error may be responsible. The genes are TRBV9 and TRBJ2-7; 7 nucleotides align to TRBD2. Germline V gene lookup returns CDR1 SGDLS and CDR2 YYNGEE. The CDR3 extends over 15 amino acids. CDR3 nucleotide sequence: TGTTCCAGCAGCCCGAGGACTAGATTTGGACACGAGCAGTCCTTC. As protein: CSSSPRTRFGHEQSF.

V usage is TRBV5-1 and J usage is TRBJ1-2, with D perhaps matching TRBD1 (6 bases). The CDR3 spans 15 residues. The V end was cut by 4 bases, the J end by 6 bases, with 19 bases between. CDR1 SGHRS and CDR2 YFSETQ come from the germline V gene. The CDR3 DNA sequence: TGCGCCAGCAGCCTGAGGAGGGACACGGATGATGGCTACACCTTC. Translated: CASSLRRDTDDGYTF.

The CDR3 region has the DNA TGTGCCAGCAGCGCGTCGTCGAGGGGAATGAAGAGAAAAGAGCCCCAGTATTTT. The encoded protein is CASSASSRGMKRKEPQYF. The chain couples TRBV5-5 to TRBJ1-5, with D perhaps assigned TRBD1 or TRBD2 (5 bases each). TRBJ2-3 explains the end of the DNA better; the J call may be wrong. Germline V lookup: CDR1 SGHKS, CDR2 YYEKEE (reference sequence). This CDR3 spans 18 amino acids.

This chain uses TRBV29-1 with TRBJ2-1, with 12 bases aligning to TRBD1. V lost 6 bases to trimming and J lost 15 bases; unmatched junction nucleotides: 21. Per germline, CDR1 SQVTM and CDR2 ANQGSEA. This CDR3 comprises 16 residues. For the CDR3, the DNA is TGCAGCGTGACCACCGGGACAGGGGGCTGCAACAATGAGGCGTTCTTC. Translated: CSVTTGTGGCNNEAFF.

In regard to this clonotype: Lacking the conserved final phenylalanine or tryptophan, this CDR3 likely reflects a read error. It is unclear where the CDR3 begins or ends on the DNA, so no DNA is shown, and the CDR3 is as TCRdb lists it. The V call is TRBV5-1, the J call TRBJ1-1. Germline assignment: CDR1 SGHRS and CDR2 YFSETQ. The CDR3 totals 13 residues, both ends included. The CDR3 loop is CGISARGVNEQYY.